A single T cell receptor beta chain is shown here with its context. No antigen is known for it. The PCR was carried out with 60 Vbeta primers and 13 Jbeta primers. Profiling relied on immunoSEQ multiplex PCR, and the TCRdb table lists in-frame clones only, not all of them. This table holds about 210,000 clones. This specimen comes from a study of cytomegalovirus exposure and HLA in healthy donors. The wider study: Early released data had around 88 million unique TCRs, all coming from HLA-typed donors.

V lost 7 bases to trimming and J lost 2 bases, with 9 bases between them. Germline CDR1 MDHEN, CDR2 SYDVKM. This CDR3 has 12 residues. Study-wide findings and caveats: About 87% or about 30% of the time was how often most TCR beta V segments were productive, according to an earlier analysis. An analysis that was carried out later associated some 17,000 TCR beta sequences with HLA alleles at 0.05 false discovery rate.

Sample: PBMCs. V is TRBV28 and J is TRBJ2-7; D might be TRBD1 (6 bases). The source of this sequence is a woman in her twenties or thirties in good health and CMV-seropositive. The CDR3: CASKRQAYEQYF. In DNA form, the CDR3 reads TGTGCCAGCAAACGACAGGCCTACGAGCAGTACTTC.